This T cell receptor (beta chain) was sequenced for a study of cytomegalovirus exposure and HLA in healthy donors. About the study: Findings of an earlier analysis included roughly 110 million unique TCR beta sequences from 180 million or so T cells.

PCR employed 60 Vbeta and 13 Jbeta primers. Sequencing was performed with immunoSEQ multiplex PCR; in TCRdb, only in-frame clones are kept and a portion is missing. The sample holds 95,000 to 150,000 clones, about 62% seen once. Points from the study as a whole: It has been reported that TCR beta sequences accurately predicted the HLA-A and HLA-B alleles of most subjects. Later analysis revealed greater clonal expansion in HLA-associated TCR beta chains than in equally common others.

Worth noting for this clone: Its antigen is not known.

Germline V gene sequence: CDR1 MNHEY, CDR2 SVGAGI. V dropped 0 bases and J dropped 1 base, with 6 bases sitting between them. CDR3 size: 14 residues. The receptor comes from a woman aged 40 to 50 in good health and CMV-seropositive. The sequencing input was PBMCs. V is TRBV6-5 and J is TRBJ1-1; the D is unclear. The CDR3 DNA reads TGTGCCAGCAGTTACTCCCCCGGGAACACTGAAGCTTTCTTT. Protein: CASSYSPGNTEAFF.